The sequence of this T cell receptor (beta chain) was determined in a study of blood T cells in healthy people across ages. Next came a second PCR, run for roughly 7 to 12 cycles, which used a sample-barcoded 5' primer along with a J-beta primer mix. TCRdb reprocessed the 5' RACE reads via MiXCR and lists one record per CDR3 protein. The data contain 450,000 to 650,000 distinct CDR3 sequences, about 25% of them singletons. From germline, CDR1 is LGHNA and CDR2 YSLEER. This CDR3 spans 13 amino acids. The V and J ends lost 4 bases and 2 bases respectively, with 8 bases between them. Researchers isolated at least 7 million PBMCs per sample. Total RNA extraction produced at least 5.5 micrograms (per sample) for the study. This sample was also put to use in a study of T cells of mothers and their children. Per that paper: The study obtained over 9.5 million TCR beta CDR3 reads per mother and about 3 million per child.

Sequencing was carried out using blood. The V and J genes are TRBV4-3 and TRBJ1-2, with D unclear. The sequence came from a boy younger than 18 in good health. As DNA, the CDR3 is TGCGCCAGCAGCCCGGGGATGAACTATGGCTACACCTTC. Protein sequence: CASSPGMNYGYTF.